The clone carrying this TCR beta chain is a singleton in its sample. Its target is not known. Relative to the germline gene, one junction end is altered; a read error may explain this. Per germline, CDR1 MGHRA and CDR2 YSYEKL. This CDR3 has 17 residues. TCRbeta libraries were built with three rounds of nested PCR, modified from ARM-PCR. Using its own MiXCR run on the multiplex PCR reads, TCRdb lists one record per CDR3 protein. This sample carries about 81,000 distinct CDR3 sequences, 72% of them seen once, and the ten largest clones take roughly 10%. The data belong to a study of tumor and adjacent non-tumor tissue in lung cancer. At the level of the study: Some 4.1 million productive TCRbeta reads were obtained per sample on average. Study findings and constraints: Significantly higher TCR diversity was found in tumor than normal lung. Tumor TCR diversity, when higher, was linked to shorter survival. Top 100 clones took a larger repertoire share in normal lung.

No cell sorting was done before RNA was extracted from the tissue. This chain uses TRBV4-1 with TRBJ1-2, with 7 bases lining up with TRBD1. This TCR was recovered from a middle-aged woman with non-small cell lung cancer. The sequencing sample was made of lung tumor tissue. The CDR3: CASSQQGGVAGGYDYTF. The CDR3 coding sequence is TGCGCCAGCAGCCAGCAAGGGGGCGTCGCTGGTGGTTATGACTACACCTTC.